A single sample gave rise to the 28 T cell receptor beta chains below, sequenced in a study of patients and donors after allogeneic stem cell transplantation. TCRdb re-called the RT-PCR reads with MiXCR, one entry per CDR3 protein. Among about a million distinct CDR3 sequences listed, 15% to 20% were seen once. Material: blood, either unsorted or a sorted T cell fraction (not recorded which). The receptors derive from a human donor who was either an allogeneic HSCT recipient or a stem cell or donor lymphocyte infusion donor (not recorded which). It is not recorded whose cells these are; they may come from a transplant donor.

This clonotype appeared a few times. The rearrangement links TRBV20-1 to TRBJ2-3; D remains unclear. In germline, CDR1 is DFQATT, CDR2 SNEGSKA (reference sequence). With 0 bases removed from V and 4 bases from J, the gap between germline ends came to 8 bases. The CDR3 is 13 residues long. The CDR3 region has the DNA TGCAGTGCTAGAGATAACGGTCCAGATACGCAGTATTTT. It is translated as CSARDNGPDTQYF.

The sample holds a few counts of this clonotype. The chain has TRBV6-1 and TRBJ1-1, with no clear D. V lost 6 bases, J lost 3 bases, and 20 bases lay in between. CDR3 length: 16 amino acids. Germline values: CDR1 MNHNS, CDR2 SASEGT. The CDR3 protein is CASRPPRGVRDTEAFF. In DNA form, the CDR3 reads TGTGCCAGCAGGCCCCCCCGCGGGGTCCGGGACACTGAAGCTTTCTTT.

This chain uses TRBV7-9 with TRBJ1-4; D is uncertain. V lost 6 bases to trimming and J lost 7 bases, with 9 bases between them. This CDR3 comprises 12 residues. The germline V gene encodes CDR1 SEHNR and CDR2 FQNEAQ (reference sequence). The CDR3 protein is CASSSPGEKLFF. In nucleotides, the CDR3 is TGTGCCAGCAGTTCCCCCGGTGAAAAACTGTTTTTT. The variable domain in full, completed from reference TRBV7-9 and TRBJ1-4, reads DTGVSQNPRHKITKRGQNVTFRCDPISEHNRLYWYRQTLGQGPEFLTYFQNEAQLEKSRLLSDRFSAERPKGSFSTLEIQRTEQGDSAMYLCASSSPGEKLFFGSGTQLSVL.

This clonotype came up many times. CDR3 sequence reads: CASSSGATNEKLFF. CDR3 nucleotides: TGTGCCAGCAGCAGCGGTGCAACTAATGAAAAACTGTTTTTT. V gene TRBV12-3 or TRBV12-4 combines with J gene TRBJ1-4; no definite D call. The CDR3 loop spans 14 amino acids. The ends were cut back, 6 bases at V and 0 bases at J, with 8 bases in the middle.

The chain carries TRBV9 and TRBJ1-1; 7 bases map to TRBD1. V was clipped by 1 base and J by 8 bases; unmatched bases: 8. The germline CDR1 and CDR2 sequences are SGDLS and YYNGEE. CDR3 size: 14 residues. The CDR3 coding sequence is TGTGCCAGCAGCGTATCGGGACAGCCCCTAGAAGCTTTCTTT. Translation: CASSVSGQPLEAFF.

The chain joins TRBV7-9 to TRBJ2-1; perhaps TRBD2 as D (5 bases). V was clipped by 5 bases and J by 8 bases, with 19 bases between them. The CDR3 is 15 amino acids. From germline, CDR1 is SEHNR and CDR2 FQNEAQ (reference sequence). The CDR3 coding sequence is TGTGCCAGCAGCCCTCCCCAGGACTTAGATTATGAGCAGTTCTTC. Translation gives CASSPPQDLDYEQFF.

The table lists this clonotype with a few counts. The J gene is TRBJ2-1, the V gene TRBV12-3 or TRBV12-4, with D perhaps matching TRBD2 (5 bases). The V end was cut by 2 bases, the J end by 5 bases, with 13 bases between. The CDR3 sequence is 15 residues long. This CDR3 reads CASSLSGGGDNEQFF. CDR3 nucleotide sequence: TGTGCCAGCAGTTTAAGTGGAGGTGGGGACAATGAGCAGTTCTTC.

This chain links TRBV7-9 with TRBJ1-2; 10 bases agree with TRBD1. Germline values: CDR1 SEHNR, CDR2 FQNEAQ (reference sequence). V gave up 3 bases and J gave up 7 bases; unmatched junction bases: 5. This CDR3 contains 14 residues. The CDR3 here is CASSFGQGDSGYTF. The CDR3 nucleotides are TGTGCCAGCAGCTTCGGACAGGGGGACTCTGGCTACACCTTC.

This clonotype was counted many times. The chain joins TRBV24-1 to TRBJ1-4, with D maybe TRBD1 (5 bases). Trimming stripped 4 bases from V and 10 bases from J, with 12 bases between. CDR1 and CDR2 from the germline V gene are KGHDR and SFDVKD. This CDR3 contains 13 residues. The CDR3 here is CATSDPGTSKLFF. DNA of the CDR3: TGTGCCACCAGTGACCCCGGGACCTCAAAACTGTTTTTT.

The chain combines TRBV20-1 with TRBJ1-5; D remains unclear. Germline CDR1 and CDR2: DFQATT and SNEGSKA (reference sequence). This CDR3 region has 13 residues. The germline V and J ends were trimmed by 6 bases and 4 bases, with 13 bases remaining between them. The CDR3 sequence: CSADESLNQPQHF. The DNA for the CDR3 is TGCAGTGCCGATGAGAGCCTAAATCAGCCCCAGCATTTT.

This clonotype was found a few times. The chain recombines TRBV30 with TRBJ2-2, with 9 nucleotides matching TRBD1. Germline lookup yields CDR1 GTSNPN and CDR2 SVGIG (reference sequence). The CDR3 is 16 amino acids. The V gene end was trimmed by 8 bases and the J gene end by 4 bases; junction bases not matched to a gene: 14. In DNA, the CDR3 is TGTGCCCACGAGGGGGGGACAGGGACGCCCACCGGGGAGCTGTTTTTT. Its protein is CAHEGGTGTPTGELFF.

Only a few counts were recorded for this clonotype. The DNA of the CDR3 is TGTGCCAGCAGCCAGTTCAACACTGAAGCTTTCTTT. Protein: CASSQFNTEAFF. The rearrangement links TRBV12-3 or TRBV12-4 to TRBJ1-1; D call uncertain. The CDR3 covers 12 residues. V shed 6 bases and J shed 2 bases, with 7 bases lying between them.

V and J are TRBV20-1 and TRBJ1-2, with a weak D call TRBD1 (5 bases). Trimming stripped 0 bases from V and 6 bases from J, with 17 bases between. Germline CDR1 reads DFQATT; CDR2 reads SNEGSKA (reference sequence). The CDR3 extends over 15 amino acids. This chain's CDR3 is CSARDWGTLEDGYTF. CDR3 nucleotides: TGCAGTGCTAGAGATTGGGGGACTTTAGAAGATGGCTACACCTTC.

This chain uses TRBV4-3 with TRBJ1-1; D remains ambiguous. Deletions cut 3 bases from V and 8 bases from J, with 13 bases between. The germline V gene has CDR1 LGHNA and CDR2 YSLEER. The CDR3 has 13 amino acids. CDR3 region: CASSQRRALEAFF. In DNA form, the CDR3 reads TGCGCCAGCAGCCAGCGGAGGGCTTTGGAAGCTTTCTTT.

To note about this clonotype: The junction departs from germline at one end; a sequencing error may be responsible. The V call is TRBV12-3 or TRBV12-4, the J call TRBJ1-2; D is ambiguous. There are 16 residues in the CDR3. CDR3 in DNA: TGTGCCAGCAGCTCAGCCCCTCCGGACCTTTGGTATGGCTCCACCTTC. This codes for CASSSAPPDLWYGSTF.

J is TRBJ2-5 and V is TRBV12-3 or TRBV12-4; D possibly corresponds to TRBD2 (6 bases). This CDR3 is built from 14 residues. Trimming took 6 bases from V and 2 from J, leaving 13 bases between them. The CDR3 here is CASRLTSQQETQYF. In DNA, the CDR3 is TGTGCCAGCAGACTCACTAGCCAACAAGAGACCCAGTACTTC.

The CDR3 is CSVGGLAGFYF. In DNA form, the CDR3 reads TGCAGCGTTGGGGGACTAGCGGGATTTTATTTT. The rearrangement links TRBV29-1 to TRBJ2-3; 13 nucleotides agree with TRBD2. The V segment lost 4 bases and the J segment 15 bases; nucleotides outside the gene matches: 4. This CDR3 has 11 amino acids. The germline gives CDR1 SQVTM, CDR2 ANQGSEA.

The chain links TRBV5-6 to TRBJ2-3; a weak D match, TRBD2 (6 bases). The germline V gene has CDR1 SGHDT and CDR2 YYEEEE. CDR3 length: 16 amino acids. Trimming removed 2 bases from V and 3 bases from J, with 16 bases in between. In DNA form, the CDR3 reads TGTGCCAGCAGCTTTTACTCGGGAGCTCGAACAGATACGCAGTATTTT. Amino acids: CASSFYSGARTDTQYF.

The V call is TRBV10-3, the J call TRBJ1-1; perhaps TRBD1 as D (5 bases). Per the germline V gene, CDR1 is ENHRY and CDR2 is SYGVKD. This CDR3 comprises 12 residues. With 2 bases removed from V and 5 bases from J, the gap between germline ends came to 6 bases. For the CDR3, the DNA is TGTGCCATCAGTGAGCAGGGTACTGAAGCTTTCTTT. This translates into CAISEQGTEAFF.

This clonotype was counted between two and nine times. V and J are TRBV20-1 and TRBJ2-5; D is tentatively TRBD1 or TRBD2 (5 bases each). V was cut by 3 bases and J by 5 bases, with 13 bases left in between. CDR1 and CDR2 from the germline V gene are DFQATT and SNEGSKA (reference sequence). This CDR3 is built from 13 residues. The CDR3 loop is CSARGPRVETQYF. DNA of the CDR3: TGCAGTGCTAGGGGGCCGCGGGTGGAGACCCAGTACTTC.

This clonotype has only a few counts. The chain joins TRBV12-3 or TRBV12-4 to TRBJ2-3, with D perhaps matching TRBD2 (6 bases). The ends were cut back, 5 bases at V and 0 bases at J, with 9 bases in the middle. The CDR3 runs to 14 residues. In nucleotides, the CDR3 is TGTGCCAGCAGTAACGGGGGAAGCACAGATACGCAGTATTTT. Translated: CASSNGGSTDTQYF.

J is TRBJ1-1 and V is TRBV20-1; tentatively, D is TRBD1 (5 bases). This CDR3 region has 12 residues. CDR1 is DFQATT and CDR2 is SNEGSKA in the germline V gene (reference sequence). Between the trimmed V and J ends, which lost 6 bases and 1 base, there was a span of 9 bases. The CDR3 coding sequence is TGCAGTGCGACGGGGGAGAACACTGAAGCTTTCTTT. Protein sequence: CSATGENTEAFF.

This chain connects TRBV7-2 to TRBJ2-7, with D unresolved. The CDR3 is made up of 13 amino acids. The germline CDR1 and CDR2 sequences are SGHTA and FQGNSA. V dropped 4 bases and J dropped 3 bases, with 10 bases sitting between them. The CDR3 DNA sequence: TGTGCCAGCAGCTCCTTAAGAGGCTACGAGCAGTACTTC. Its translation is CASSSLRGYEQYF.

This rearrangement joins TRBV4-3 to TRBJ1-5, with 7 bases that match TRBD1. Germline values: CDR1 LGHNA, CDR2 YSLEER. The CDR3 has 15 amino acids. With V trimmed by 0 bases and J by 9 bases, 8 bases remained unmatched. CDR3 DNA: TGCGCCAGCAGCCAAGATGCAGGGGGGACAAGGCCCCAGCATTTT. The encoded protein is CASSQDAGGTRPQHF.

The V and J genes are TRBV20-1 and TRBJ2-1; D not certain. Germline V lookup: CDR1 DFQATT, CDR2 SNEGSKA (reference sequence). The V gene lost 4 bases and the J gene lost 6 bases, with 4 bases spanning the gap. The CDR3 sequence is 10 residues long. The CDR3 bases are TGCAGTGCTATGAGCAATGAGCAGTTCTTC. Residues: CSAMSNEQFF.

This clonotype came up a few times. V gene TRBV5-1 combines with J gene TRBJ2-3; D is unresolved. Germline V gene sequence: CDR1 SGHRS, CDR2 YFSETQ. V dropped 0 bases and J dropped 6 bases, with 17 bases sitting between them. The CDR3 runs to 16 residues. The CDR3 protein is CASSLDSTQRVDTQYF. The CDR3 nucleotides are TGCGCCAGCAGCTTGGACTCCACCCAGAGAGTGGATACGCAGTATTTT.

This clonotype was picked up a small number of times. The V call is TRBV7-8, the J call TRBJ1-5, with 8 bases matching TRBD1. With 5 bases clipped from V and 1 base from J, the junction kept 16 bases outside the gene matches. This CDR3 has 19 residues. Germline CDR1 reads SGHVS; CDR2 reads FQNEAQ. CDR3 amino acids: CASSTIGDRREISNQPQHF. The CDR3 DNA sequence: TGTGCCAGCAGCACCATAGGGGACAGGAGAGAAATAAGCAATCAGCCCCAGCATTTT.

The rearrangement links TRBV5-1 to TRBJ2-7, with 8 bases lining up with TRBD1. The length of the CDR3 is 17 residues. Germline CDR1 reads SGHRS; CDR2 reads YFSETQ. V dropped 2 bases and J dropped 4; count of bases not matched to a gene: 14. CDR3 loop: CASSFGGQGQAPYEQYF. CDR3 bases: TGCGCCAGCAGCTTTGGTGGGCAGGGACAGGCGCCGTACGAGCAGTACTTC.